A selection of T cell receptor beta chains follows, all from one sample in a study of T cell repertoires in ileal Crohn's disease. This table comes from immunoSEQ multiplex PCR, and its TCRdb copy is limited to in-frame clones, with some not included. Of more than 50,000 clones in the sample, approximately 88% were seen once. What was sequenced was ileal tissue. These receptors all stem from an adult with Crohn's disease. Both conserved end residues are part of each CDR3. A D gene is named only where the DNA matches it firmly. Clone size is shown for a subset of rows, as once, few, many or a class of expanded clone.

TRBJ2-1 | TRBD2 | NA | TRBV6-4 | CASSPLSGGASNEQFF | TGTGCCAGCAGCCCACTTAGCGGGGGGGCTAGTAATGAGCAGTTCTTC
TRBJ1-6 | NA | NA | TRBV4-1 | CASSQDQQIHNSPLHF | TGCGCCAGCAGCCAAGATCAACAGATCCATAATTCACCCCTCCACTTT
TRBJ2-1 | NA | NA | TRBV11-3 | CASSLDSSYNEQFF | TGTGCCAGCAGCTTAGATTCATCCTACAATGAGCAGTTCTTC
TRBJ2-3 | TRBD2 | NA | TRBV13 | CASSLVISGGFTDTQYF | TGTGCCAGCAGCTTAGTGATCAGCGGGGGCTTCACAGATACGCAGTATTTT
TRBJ2-3 | TRBD1 | NA | TRBV7-3 | CASSFTGTENTDTQYF | TGTGCCAGCAGCTTTACAGGGACAGAAAACACAGATACGCAGTATTTT
TRBJ1-2 | TRBD1 | NA | TRBV30 | CAWDNRGRSNGYTF | TGTGCCTGGGACAACAGGGGGCGGTCAAATGGCTACACCTTC
TRBJ1-2 | NA | NA | TRBV7-9 | CATNTGSGGYTF | TGTGCCACCAATACAGGGTCGGGCGGCTACACCTTC
TRBJ1-5 | NA | NA | TRBV7-2 | CASSQRAGRDQPQHF | TGTGCCAGCAGCCAACGGGCAGGGCGAGATCAGCCCCAGCATTTT
TRBJ2-7 | TRBD2 | NA | TRBV6-5 | CATVRAGEMKQYF | TGTGCCACTGTTAGGGCGGGAGAAATGAAGCAGTACTTC
TRBJ1-2 | NA | once | TRBV15 | CATSIKGYGYTF | TGTGCCACCAGCATAAAGGGGTATGGCTACACCTTC
TRBJ2-3 | TRBD1 | NA | TRBV5-1 | CASSRGQASTDTQYF | TGCGCCAGCAGCAGGGGACAGGCGAGCACAGATACGCAGTATTTT
TRBJ2-2 | TRBD2 | NA | TRBV19 | CASSRFVAGGNTGELFF | TGTGCCAGTAGTCGGTTCGTAGCGGGGGGAAACACCGGGGAGCTGTTTTTT
TRBJ2-7 | NA | once | TRBV6-6 | CASSTSGHPSYEQYF | TGTGCCAGCAGTACCTCGGGACATCCTTCCTACGAGCAGTACTTC
TRBJ1-5 | NA | NA | TRBV7-2 | CASSLETGFGSNQPQHF | TGTGCCAGCAGCTTAGAAACAGGGTTTGGAAGCAATCAGCCCCAGCATTTT
TRBJ1-3 | NA | NA | TRBV6-5 | CASSISHSGNTIYF | TGTGCCAGCAGTATAAGCCACTCTGGAAACACCATATATTTT
TRBJ1-5 | TRBD1 | NA | TRBV6-5 | CASSLDRAYQPQHF | TGTGCCAGCAGCCTGGACAGGGCGTATCAGCCCCAGCATTTT
TRBJ2-3 | TRBD1 | NA | TRBV2 | CASSSDRAYTDTQYF | TGTGCCAGCAGTTCGGACAGGGCCTACACAGATACGCAGTATTTT
TRBJ1-2 | NA | NA | TRBV5-4 | CASSPAGPTNYGYTF | TGTGCCAGCAGCCCTGCGGGGCCTACTAACTATGGCTACACCTTC
TRBJ1-5 | NA | NA | TRBV27 | CASTPRFSGSDQPQHF | TGTGCCAGCACCCCCAGGTTTTCAGGGTCGGATCAGCCCCAGCATTTT
TRBJ2-3 | NA | NA | TRBV5-1 | CASSLDRERGTQYF | TGCGCCAGCAGCTTGGATCGGGAGAGAGGTACGCAGTATTTT
TRBJ2-3 | TRBD2 | once | TRBV10-3 | CAISDRVSTSGFTDTQYF | TGTGCCATCAGTGATAGGGTATCGACTAGCGGGTTCACAGATACGCAGTATTTT
TRBJ2-3 | TRBD2 | NA | TRBV7-9 | CASSFQPTSGGNGYF | TGTGCCAGCAGCTTTCAGCCGACTAGCGGGGGGAACGGGTATTTT
TRBJ1-1 | NA | NA | TRBV27 | CASSLGQNTEAFF | TGTGCCAGCAGCCTGGGACAGAACACTGAAGCTTTCTTT
TRBJ2-4 | NA | NA | TRBV4-1 | CASSQEQGMQIQYF | TGCGCCAGCAGCCAAGAGCAGGGGATGCAGATTCAGTACTTC
TRBJ2-3 | NA | once | TRBV9 | CASSVVAGITAGTQYF | TGTGCCAGCAGCGTAGTGGCAGGAATTACGGCGGGTACGCAGTATTTT
TRBJ2-1 | NA | NA | TRBV7-8 | CASSPKREQFF | TGTGCCAGCAGCCCGAAGAGGGAGCAGTTCTTC
TRBJ1-2 | TRBD1 | NA | TRBV28 | CASQGQNYGYTF | TGTGCCAGCCAGGGACAGAACTATGGCTACACCTTC
TRBJ2-1 | NA | NA | TRBV10-3 | CAISESRSQEQFF | TGTGCCATCAGTGAGTCTCGTTCGCAGGAACAGTTCTTC
TRBJ1-1 | NA | NA | TRBV11-2 | CASSFLENTEAFF | TGTGCCAGCAGCTTTTTAGAAAACACTGAAGCTTTCTTT
TRBJ2-7 | NA | NA | TRBV11-3 | CASSPGHSSAYEQYF | TGTGCCAGCAGCCCTGGACATTCTTCAGCCTACGAGCAGTACTTC
TRBJ2-7 | TRBD2 | NA | TRBV5-1 | CASSLGLAGGPGTYEQYF | TGCGCCAGCAGCTTGGGACTAGCGGGAGGGCCGGGGACCTACGAGCAGTACTTC
TRBJ1-1 | TRBD1 | NA | TRBV4-1 | CASSQGSNRGENTEAFF | TGCGCCAGCAGCCAAGGTTCTAACAGGGGAGAGAACACTGAAGCTTTCTTT
TRBJ2-2 | NA | NA | TRBV28 | CASSLSVGVTGELFF | TGTGCCAGCAGTTTAAGCGTAGGGGTCACCGGGGAGCTGTTTTTT
TRBJ2-3 | NA | NA | TRBV6-5 | CASRSSADTQYF | TGTGCCAGCCGCAGTTCCGCAGATACGCAGTATTTT
TRBJ2-7 | NA | once | TRBV6-5 | CAATGDGGEQYF | TGTGCCGCTACGGGGGACGGAGGCGAGCAGTACTTC
TRBJ1-5 | NA | NA | TRBV2 | CASSAETNQPQHF | TGTGCCAGCAGTGCGGAGACGAATCAGCCCCAGCATTTT
TRBJ1-2 | TRBD1 | NA | TRBV2 | CASSSRQGRDYGYTF | TGTGCCAGCAGTTCCCGACAGGGGAGAGACTATGGCTACACCTTC
TRBJ2-7 | TRBD1 | once | TRBV30 | CAWSPLQGYEQYF | TGTGCCTGGAGTCCATTACAGGGGTACGAGCAGTACTTC
TRBJ2-1 | NA | NA | TRBV4-1 | CASSVGGSSYNEQFF | TGCGCCAGCAGCGTAGGGGGTTCGTCCTACAATGAGCAGTTCTTC
TRBJ2-1 | TRBD2 | NA | TRBV5-1 | CASTTASGKDEQFF | TGCGCCAGTACTACGGCTAGCGGGAAGGATGAGCAGTTCTTC
TRBJ2-3 | NA | NA | TRBV7-8 | CASSVNRVPDTQYF | TGTGCCAGCAGCGTTAACAGGGTCCCGGATACGCAGTATTTT
TRBJ2-2 | TRBD1 | NA | TRBV19 | CASGDRVTGELFF | TGTGCCAGTGGAGACAGGGTCACCGGGGAGCTGTTTTTT
TRBJ2-2 | TRBD1 | NA | TRBV28 | CASRSGTEMAGELFF | TGTGCCAGCAGATCCGGGACAGAGATGGCCGGGGAGCTGTTTTTT
TRBJ1-5 | TRBD1 | NA | TRBV7-6 | CASSPTGGNQPQHF | TGTGCCAGCAGCCCTACAGGGGGCAATCAGCCCCAGCATTTT
TRBJ1-6 | NA | NA | TRBV29-1 | CSVEVSCSGSPLHF | TGCAGCGTTGAAGTCTCATGCTCAGGGTCACCCCTCCACTTT
TRBJ1-5 | TRBD1 | NA | TRBV23-1 | CASIGTGNQPQHF | TGCGCCAGCATCGGGACAGGGAATCAGCCCCAGCATTTT
TRBJ2-6 | TRBD2 | NA | TRBV5-1 | CASSLAFTRGGFSGANVLTF | TGCGCCAGCAGCTTGGCCTTTACTCGCGGGGGGTTCTCTGGGGCCAACGTCCTGACTTTC
TRBJ1-1 | NA | NA | TRBV4-2 | CASSQASSRYPDTEAFF | TGTGCCAGCAGCCAAGCTTCTTCTCGGTATCCGGACACTGAAGCTTTCTTT
TRBJ2-1 | TRBD2 | NA | TRBV11-3 | CASSPMVGLVGEQFF | TGTGCCAGCAGCCCAATGGTGGGACTAGTCGGTGAGCAGTTCTTC
TRBJ1-2 | NA | NA | TRBV6-5 | CASSLKRTANYGYTF | TGTGCCAGCAGTCTCAAGCGGACAGCTAACTATGGCTACACCTTC
TRBJ1-3 | NA | NA | TRBV28 | CASSSPGTNLGNTIYF | TGTGCCAGCAGTTCACCAGGAACAAACCTTGGAAACACCATATATTTT
TRBJ2-2 | TRBD1 | NA | TRBV11-3 | CASSRRDSYTGELFF | TGTGCCAGCAGCCGCCGGGACAGCTACACCGGGGAGCTGTTTTTT
TRBJ2-2 | NA | NA | TRBV18 | CASSPSSTGELFF | TGTGCCAGCTCACCTTCGAGCACCGGGGAGCTGTTTTTT
TRBJ2-7 | NA | NA | TRBV10-3 | CAISEGGSRYEQYF | TGTGCCATCAGTGAAGGAGGGTCCCGATACGAGCAGTACTTC
TRBJ1-2 | TRBD1 | NA | TRBV5-1 | CASSFRTGSPFVGYTF | TGCGCCAGCAGCTTCCGGACAGGGAGCCCGTTTGTTGGCTACACCTTC
TRBJ2-7 | TRBD2 | once | TRBV5-1 | CASSTSGVYEQYF | TGCGCCAGCAGCACTAGCGGCGTATACGAGCAGTACTTC
TRBJ1-6 | NA | NA | TRBV11-2 | CASSYSTGSYNSPLHF | TGTGCCAGCAGCTACTCGACGGGCTCCTATAATTCACCCCTCCACTTT